Following are 8 T cell receptor beta chains from one sample sequenced in a study of cytotoxic CD8 clonotypes in ibrutinib-treated CLL. Sequencing used immunoSEQ multiplex PCR; TCRdb keeps in-frame clones, though not all of them. The sample includes about 97,000 clones, around 77% of them seen just once. The input for sequencing was PBMCs, taken after 24 months of ibrutinib treatment. The receptors originated from a human donor with chronic lymphocytic leukemia.

This clone was counted only a few times. This chain connects TRBV7-6 to TRBJ2-7; TRBD1 matches at 8 bases. The CDR3 sequence is 17 residues long. V lost 4 bases to trimming and J lost 2 bases; unmatched junction nucleotides: 13. CDR1 and CDR2 (germline): SGHVS, FNYEAQ. DNA of the CDR3: TGTGCCAGCAGCTCATCCCTTACCGGGACAGGAACCTACGAGCAGTACTTC. Amino acids: CASSSSLTGTGTYEQYF.

The rearrangement uses TRBV27 and TRBJ2-7; tentative D call: TRBD2 (6 bases). This CDR3 has 13 residues. The V end lost 5 bases, the J end lost 3 bases, and 11 bases lay between the germline ends. Germline V gene sequence: CDR1 MNHEY, CDR2 SMNVEV (reference sequence). CDR3 in amino acids: CASSLHGSYEQYF. The CDR3 nucleotides read TGTGCCAGCAGTCTCCACGGGAGCTACGAGCAGTACTTC.

V and J are TRBV14 and TRBJ2-1; either TRBD1 or TRBD2 may supply D (5 bases each). CDR1 SGHDN and CDR2 FVKESK come from the germline V gene. The V end lost 0 bases, the J end lost 6 bases, and 15 bases lay between the germline ends. The CDR3 is 16 residues long. The CDR3 nucleotides read TGTGCCAGCAGCCAAGATTTGGGGGTAGGGGTCAATGAGCAGTTCTTC. Amino acid sequence: CASSQDLGVGVNEQFF.

The chain is built from TRBV12-5 and TRBJ2-7, with D hard to call. Germline lookup yields CDR1 LGHNT and CDR2 FRNRAP. V was pared by 3 bases and J by 4 bases, with 7 bases between. This CDR3 contains 12 residues. Written as DNA, the CDR3 is TGTGCTAGTGGTTTTGCCCCGTACGAGCAGTACTTC. Translating it yields CASGFAPYEQYF.

The chain combines TRBV6-5 with TRBJ2-2; TRBD1 might be the D (5 bases). Per the germline V gene, CDR1 is MNHEY and CDR2 is SVGAGI. The CDR3 sequence is 14 residues long. Trimming stripped 4 bases from V and 6 bases from J, with 12 bases between. CDR3: CASSSLGPAGELFF. DNA for the CDR3: TGTGCCAGCAGTTCCCTGGGGCCTGCCGGGGAGCTGTTTTTT.

The chain recombines TRBV18 with TRBJ1-5; the D gene is possibly TRBD1 (6 bases). This CDR3 has 15 amino acids. V was trimmed by 6 bases and J by 7 bases, leaving 19 bases between them. Germline V CDR1 and CDR2: KGHSH, LQKENI. This CDR3 is CASSTTEGGRQPQHF. CDR3 nucleotides: TGTGCCAGCTCGACGACAGAAGGGGGAAGGCAGCCCCAGCATTTT.

The chain links TRBV28 to TRBJ2-7, with D perhaps TRBD2 (7 bases). The CDR3 is 15 amino acids. Trimming removed 8 bases at V and 0 bases at J, with 17 bases between. Germline V CDR1 and CDR2: MDHEN, SYDVKM. Written as DNA, the CDR3 is TGTGCCAGCGAACAGAGGGGGGGTCCCTCCTACGAGCAGTACTTC. Translating it yields CASEQRGGPSYEQYF.

The chain joins TRBV6-1 to TRBJ2-1; 9 bases agree with TRBD1. Unmatched junction bases numbered 8, after V lost 5 bases and J lost 6 bases. Per germline, CDR1 MNHNS and CDR2 SASEGT. The CDR3 loop spans 15 amino acids. The CDR3 sequence is CASSTRQGGVNEQFF. The CDR3 DNA follows: TGTGCCAGCAGTACCCGACAGGGGGGGGTCAATGAGCAGTTCTTC.